The entry below describes one TCR beta chain. The antigen it binds to is not known. At one of its ends the junction is not consistent with the germline gene, which may arise from a read error. Looking up the germline V gene (reference sequence) yields CDR1 LNHNV and CDR2 YYDKDF. From cysteine to phenylalanine, the CDR3 is 17 amino acids long. The kept DNA is CDR3 alone, 51 bases in frame from the first base. This sample stems from a study of molecular identifiers for immune sequencing clone quantification (dated by TCRdb to the late 2010s). Broadly, across the study: For a replicate experiment, RNA from approximately 20,000 or 98,000 naive CD8 T cells was divided into five aliquots, and four of the five aliquots were sequenced. CD8 T cells were used in a methods study to benchmark molecular-identifier clustering-based TCR repertoire sequencing (MIDCIRS) and TCR RNA copy counting. The research as a whole found: Modeling gave about 3 recovered TCR RNA copies per cell versus approximately 10 by digital PCR, implying 25% to 30% capture efficiency. Identical TCR molecules sharing a barcode could cause highly expanded clone sizes to be underestimated. When barcode sub-clustering was omitted, TCR diversity was inflated by chimeric consensus sequences, with chimeras reaching as high as 47%. In CMV-specific effector cells, clones with more than 20 RNA copies accounted for over 99% of molecules, whereas in naive cells such clones accounted for under 1%. Even against a background of 850,000 to 1,000,000 naive CD8 T cells, spiked-in Jurkat TCR RNA amounting to a single cell's worth was reported to be detectable. Naive libraries contained spiked-in Jurkat TCR RNA (around eleven copies' worth), which is not part of the donor repertoire.

Libraries were made using PCR. The reads were generated on a NextSeq 500. Bulk TCR libraries were made following a previously described method, with the TCR primers given in Table S5. Total RNA was purified with the Qiagen AllPrep DNA/RNA kit. Reads from multiple sequencing runs of the same library were pooled before analysis. Under the source paper's analysis protocol: Reads were retained only if their TCR constant sequence matched exactly, and those retained reads were trimmed to 150 nt and grouped according to their 12-nt molecular barcodes. Reads in each barcode group were sub-clustered using a 15% Levenshtein threshold, and a quality-weighted consensus sequence was built for each RNA molecule. Non-functional sequences were discarded, and so were lower-count sequences lying one edit away from another sequence. Based on fitting two negative binomial distributions, any barcode sub-cluster with under 20% of the maximum read count was discarded. TCRdb's own reprocessing of the public reads used fastp at Q25 and MiXCR and kept productive beta chains. One record per CDR3 amino acid sequence lists the most common genes and DNA. The V and J calls and clone size are TCRdb's, not the authors'. This sample gives about 630,000 distinct CDR3 sequences in total; roughly 27% of them show up just once. The ten most abundant clones make up about 0.84% of the sample.

Libraries of naive CD8 T cells were built from around 20,000 to 1,000,000 sorted cells, with 10%, 30% or 50% of the purified RNA used. On a BD FACSAria II, naive CD8 T cells were FACS-sorted as CD8+CD4-CCR7+CD45RA+ and collected into RLT Plus buffer. Detection sensitivity was tested by spiking Jurkat RNA equal to 9 to 10 TCR copies' worth into samples containing 20,000-1,000,000 naive CD8 T cells. CD8 T cells were enriched with RosetteSep CD8+ T Cell Enrichment Cocktail and Ficoll-Paque, followed by ACK red cell lysis. The sequence derives from a human donor in good health. Some libraries in this study had Jurkat cell RNA spiked in. Recombination linked TRBV15 to TRBJ2-7; 7 of the junction bases match TRBD1. Sequences were obtained from naive CD8+ T cells from blood, with Jurkat cell RNA spiked in. The cell subset or site label, as the study defines it: FACS-sorted CD8+CD4-CCR7+CD45RA+ naive T cells. CDR3 loop: CAASRDYDRVGRYEQYF. Read as DNA, the sequence is TGTGCCGCCAGCAGAGATTACGACAGGGTGGGTAGGTACGAGCAGTACTTC.